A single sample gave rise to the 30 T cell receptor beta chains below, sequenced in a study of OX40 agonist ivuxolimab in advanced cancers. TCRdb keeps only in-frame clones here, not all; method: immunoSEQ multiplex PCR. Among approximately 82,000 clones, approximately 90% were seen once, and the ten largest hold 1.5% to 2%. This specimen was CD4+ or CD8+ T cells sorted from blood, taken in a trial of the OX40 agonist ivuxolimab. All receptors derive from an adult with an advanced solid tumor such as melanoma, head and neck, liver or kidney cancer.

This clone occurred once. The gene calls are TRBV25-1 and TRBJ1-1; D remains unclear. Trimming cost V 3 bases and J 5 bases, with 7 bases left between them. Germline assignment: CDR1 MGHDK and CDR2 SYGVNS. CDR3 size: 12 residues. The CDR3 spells CASSDGVTEAFF. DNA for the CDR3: TGTGCCAGCAGTGACGGCGTAACTGAAGCTTTCTTT.

This chain's CDR3 is CASSLTASGRFEQYF. As DNA, the CDR3 is TGTGCCAGCAGCTTAACGGCTAGCGGGAGGTTCGAGCAGTACTTC. The rearrangement joins TRBV7-3 to TRBJ2-7, with TRBD2 identical over 11 bases. CDR3 size: 15 residues. Unmatched junction bases numbered 4, after V lost 0 bases and J lost 6 bases. The germline V gene encodes CDR1 SGHTA and CDR2 FQGTGA.

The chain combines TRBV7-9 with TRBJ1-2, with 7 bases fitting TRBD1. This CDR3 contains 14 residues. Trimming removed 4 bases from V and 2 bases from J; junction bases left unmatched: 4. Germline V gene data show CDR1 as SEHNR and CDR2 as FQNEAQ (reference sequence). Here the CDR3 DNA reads TGTGCCAGCAGCTCACAGGGGCTCAACTATGGCTACACCTTC. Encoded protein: CASSSQGLNYGYTF.

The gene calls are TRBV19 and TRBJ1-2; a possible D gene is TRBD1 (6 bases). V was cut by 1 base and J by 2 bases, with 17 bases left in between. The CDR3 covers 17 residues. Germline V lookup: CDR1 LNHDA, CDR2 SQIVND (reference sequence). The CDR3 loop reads CASSIGQGLDYNYGYTF. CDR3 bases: TGTGCCAGTAGTATAGGTCAGGGGCTGGACTACAACTATGGCTACACCTTC.

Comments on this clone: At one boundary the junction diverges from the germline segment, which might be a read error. The CDR3 loop is CASSSPKTGELFF. As DNA, the CDR3 is TGTGCCAGCAGCTCCCCGAAAACCGGGGAGCTGTTTTTT. This chain joins TRBV7-3 and TRBJ2-2; D is uncertain. The germline CDR1 and CDR2 sequences are SGHTA and FQGTGA. The CDR3 consists of 13 residues.

The CDR3 bases are TGTGCCAGCAGTTACGACATGGGGGGCACTGAAGCTTTCTTT. Protein sequence: CASSYDMGGTEAFF. The chain couples TRBV6-6 to TRBJ1-1; the D gene is possibly TRBD1 (5 bases). Germline CDR1 is MNHNY and CDR2 is SVGAGI (reference sequence). The CDR3 totals 14 residues. Trimming took off 2 bases at V and 4 bases at J, with 11 bases between the two ends.

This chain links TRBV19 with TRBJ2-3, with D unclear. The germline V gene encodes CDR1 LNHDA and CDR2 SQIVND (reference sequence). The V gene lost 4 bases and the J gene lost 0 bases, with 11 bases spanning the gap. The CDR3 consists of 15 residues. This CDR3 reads CASSKAGPSTDTQYF. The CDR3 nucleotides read TGTGCCAGTAGTAAGGCCGGACCTAGCACAGATACGCAGTATTTT.

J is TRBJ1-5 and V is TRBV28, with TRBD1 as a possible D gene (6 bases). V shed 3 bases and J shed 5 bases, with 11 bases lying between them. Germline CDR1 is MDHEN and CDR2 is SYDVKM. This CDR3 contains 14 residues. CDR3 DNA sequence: TGTGCCAGCAGTTTTCGACAGGTCGATCAGCCCCAGCATTTT. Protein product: CASSFRQVDQPQHF.

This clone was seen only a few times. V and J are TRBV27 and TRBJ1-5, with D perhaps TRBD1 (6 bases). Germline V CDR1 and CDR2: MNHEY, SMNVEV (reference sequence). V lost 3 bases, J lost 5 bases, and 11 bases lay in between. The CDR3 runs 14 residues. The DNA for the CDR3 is TGTGCCAGCAGTTTGGAGGCAGGGGATCAGCCCCAGCATTTT. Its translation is CASSLEAGDQPQHF.

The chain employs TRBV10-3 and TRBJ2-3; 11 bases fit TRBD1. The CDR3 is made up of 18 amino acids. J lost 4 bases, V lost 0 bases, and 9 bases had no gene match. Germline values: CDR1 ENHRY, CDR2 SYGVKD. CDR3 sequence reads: CAISESLTGQGGPDTQYF. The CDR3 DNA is TGTGCCATCAGTGAGTCCCTCACGGGACAGGGGGGACCAGATACGCAGTATTTT.

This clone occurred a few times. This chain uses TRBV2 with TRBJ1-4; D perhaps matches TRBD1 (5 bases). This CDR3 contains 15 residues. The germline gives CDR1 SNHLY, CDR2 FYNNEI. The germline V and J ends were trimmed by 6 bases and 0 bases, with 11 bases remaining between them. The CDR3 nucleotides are TGTGCCAGCAGCCTCGACAGTACAACTAATGAAAAACTGTTTTTT. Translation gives CASSLDSTTNEKLFF.

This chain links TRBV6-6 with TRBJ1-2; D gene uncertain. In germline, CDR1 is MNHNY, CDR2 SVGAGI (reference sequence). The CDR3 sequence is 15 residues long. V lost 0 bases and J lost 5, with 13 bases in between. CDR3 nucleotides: TGTGCCAGCAGTTACTCGAGTGCGGGGAGGTATGGCTACACCTTC. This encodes CASSYSSAGRYGYTF.

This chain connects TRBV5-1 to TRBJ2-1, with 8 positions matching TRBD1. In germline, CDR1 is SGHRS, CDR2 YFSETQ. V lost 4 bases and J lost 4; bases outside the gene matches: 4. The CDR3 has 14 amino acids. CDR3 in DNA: TGCGCCAGCAGCGAGGGACAGGAGTACAATGAGCAGTTCTTC. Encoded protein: CASSEGQEYNEQFF.

The CDR3 region has the DNA TGTGCCAGCGAGCGGGTTCAGGGCCACAATGAGCAGTTCTTC. Translating it yields CASERVQGHNEQFF. The chain links TRBV6-1 to TRBJ2-1, with D perhaps TRBD2 (6 bases). Germline CDR1 is MNHNS and CDR2 is SASEGT. The CDR3 length is 14 residues. The V end lost 8 bases, the J end lost 5 bases, and 16 bases lay between the germline ends.

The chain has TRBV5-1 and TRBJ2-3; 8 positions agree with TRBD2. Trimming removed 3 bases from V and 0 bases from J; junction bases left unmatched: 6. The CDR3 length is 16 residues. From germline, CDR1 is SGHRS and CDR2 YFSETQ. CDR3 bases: TGCGCCAGCAGCTCGGGAGGGACGACAAGCACAGATACGCAGTATTTT. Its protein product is CASSSGGTTSTDTQYF.

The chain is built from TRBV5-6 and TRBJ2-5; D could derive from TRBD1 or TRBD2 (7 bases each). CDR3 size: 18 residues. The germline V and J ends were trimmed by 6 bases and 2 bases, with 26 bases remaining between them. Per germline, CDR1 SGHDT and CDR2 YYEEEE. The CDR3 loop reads CASTVTGMRASGQETQYF. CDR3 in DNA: TGTGCCAGCACCGTGACAGGGATGAGGGCTAGCGGACAAGAGACCCAGTACTTC. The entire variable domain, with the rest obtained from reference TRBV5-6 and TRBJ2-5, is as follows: DAGVTQSPTHLIKTRGQQVTLRCSPKSGHDTVSWYQQALGQGPQFIFQYYEEEERQRGNFPDRFSGHQFPNYSSELNVNALLLGDSALYLCASTVTGMRASGQETQYFGPGTRLLVL.

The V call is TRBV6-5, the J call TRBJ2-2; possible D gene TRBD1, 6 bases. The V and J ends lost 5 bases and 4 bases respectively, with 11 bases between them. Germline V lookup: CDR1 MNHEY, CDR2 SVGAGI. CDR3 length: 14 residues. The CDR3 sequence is CASSAGTTTGELFF. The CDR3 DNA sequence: TGTGCCAGCAGTGCCGGGACAACCACCGGGGAGCTGTTTTTT.

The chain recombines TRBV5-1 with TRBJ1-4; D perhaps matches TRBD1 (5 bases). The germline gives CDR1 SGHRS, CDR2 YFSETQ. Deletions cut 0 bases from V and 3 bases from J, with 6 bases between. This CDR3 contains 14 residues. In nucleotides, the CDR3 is TGCGCCAGCAGCTTGGAGGGGTCTAATGAAAAACTGTTTTTT. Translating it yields CASSLEGSNEKLFF.

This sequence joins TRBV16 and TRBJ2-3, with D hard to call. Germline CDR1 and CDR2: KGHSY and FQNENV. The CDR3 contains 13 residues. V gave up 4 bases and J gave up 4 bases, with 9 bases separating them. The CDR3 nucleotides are TGTGCCAGCAGCCCATTAAAGGCAGATACGCAGTATTTT. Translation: CASSPLKADTQYF.

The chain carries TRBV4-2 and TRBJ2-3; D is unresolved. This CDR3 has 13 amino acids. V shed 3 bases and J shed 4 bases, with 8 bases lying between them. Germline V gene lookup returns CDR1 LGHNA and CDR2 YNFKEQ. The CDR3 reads CASSQGEADTQYF. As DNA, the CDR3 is TGTGCCAGCAGCCAGGGTGAGGCAGATACGCAGTATTTT.

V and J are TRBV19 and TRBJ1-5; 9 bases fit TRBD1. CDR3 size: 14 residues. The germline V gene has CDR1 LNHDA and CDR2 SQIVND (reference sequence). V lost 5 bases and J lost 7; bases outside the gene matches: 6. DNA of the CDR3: TGTGCCAGTAGTCAGGGACAGGGTGGCCAGCCCCAGCATTTT. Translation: CASSQGQGGQPQHF.

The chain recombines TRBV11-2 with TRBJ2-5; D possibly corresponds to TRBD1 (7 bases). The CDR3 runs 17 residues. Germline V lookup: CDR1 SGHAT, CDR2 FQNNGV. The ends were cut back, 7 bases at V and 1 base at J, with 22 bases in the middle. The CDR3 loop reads CASTPGGSSATQETQYF. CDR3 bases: TGTGCCAGCACCCCAGGGGGATCTAGCGCAACCCAAGAGACCCAGTACTTC.

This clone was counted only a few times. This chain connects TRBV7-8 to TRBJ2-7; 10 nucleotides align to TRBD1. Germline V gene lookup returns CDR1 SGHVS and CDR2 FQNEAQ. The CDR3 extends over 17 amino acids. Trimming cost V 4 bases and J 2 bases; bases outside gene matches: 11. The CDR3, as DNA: TGTGCCAGCAGCTCACACCCGGGACAGGGGACGACCTACGAGCAGTACTTC. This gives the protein CASSSHPGQGTTYEQYF.

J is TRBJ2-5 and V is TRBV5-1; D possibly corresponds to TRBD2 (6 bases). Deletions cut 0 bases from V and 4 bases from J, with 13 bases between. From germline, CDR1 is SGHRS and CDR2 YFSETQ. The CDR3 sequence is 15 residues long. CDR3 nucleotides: TGCGCCAGCAGCTTGGGTGACGGGAGCCCAGAGACCCAGTACTTC. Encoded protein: CASSLGDGSPETQYF.

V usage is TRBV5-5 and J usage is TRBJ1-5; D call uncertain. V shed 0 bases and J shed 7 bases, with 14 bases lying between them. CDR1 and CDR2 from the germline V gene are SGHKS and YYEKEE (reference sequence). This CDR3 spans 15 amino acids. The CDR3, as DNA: TGTGCCAGCAGCTTGGAGACCCAGACTAGGCAGCCCCAGCATTTT. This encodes CASSLETQTRQPQHF.

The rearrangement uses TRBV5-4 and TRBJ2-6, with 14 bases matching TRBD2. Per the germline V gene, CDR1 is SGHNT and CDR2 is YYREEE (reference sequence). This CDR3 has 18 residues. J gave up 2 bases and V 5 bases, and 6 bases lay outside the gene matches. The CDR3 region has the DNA TGTGCCAGCAGTGATGGGACTAGCGGGAGCACTGGGGCCAACGTCCTGACTTTC. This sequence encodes CASSDGTSGSTGANVLTF.

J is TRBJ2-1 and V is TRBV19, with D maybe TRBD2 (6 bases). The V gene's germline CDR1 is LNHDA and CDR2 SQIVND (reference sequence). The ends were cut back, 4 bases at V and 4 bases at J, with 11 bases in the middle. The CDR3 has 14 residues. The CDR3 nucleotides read TGTGCCAGTAGTAAGGACTACGATTACAATGAGCAGTTCTTC. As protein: CASSKDYDYNEQFF.

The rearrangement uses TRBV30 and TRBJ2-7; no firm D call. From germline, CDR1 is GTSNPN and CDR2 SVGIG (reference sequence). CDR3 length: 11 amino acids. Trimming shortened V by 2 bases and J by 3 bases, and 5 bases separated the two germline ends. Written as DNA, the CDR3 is TGTGCCTGGAGTCGCGTCTACGAGCAGTACTTC. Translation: CAWSRVYEQYF.

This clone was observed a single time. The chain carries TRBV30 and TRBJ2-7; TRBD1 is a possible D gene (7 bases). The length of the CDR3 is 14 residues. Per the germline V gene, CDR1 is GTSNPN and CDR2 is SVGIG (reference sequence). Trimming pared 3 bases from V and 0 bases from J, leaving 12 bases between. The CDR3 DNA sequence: TGTGCCTGGAGGGGGGGACAGAACTCCTACGAGCAGTACTTC. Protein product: CAWRGGQNSYEQYF.

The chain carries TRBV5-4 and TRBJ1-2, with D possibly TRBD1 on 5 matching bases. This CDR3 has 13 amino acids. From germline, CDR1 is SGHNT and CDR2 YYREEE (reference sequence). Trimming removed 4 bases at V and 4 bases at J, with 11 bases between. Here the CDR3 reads CASSLRDLYGYTF. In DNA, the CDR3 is TGTGCCAGCAGCCTCCGGGACCTCTATGGCTACACCTTC.